This T cell receptor beta chain was documented in a study of blood T cell repertoires in COVID-19. Study-level information: The United States, Italy and Spain supplied acute and convalescent COVID-19 samples. PBMCs, B-cell-depleted T cells, or T cells were the source of the cDNA or gDNA that made up the material.

The V gene lost 4 bases and the J gene lost 1 base, with 5 bases spanning the gap. The CDR3 extends over 12 amino acids. Per germline, CDR1 SGHDT and CDR2 YYEEEE. The authors' processing: By means of reference gene primer amplification, nucleated cell counts were estimated. Here immunoSEQ multiplex PCR was the method, and the copy in TCRdb shows in-frame clones only, minus some. V, J and clone size were drawn from that table, and D and trimming were deduced from the DNA. The sample lists 150,000 to 200,000 clones, approximately 80% seen once, with approximately 12% in the top ten. During active infection, Seattle patients enrolled and were then monitored through disease.

The genes are TRBV5-6 and TRBJ2-5, with unresolved D. The specimen was peripheral blood. The receptor's source is a woman older than 75 with COVID-19, enrolled during active disease. In DNA form, the CDR3 reads TGTGCCAGCAGCACGAGCCAAGAGACCCAGTACTTC. Protein: CASSTSQETQYF.